This T cell receptor beta chain stems from a study of cytomegalovirus exposure and HLA in healthy donors. Study in general: From HLA-typed donors, an early data release held 70 million to 95 million unique TCRs.

PCR employed 60 Vbeta and 13 Jbeta primers. Assay: immunoSEQ multiplex PCR; the TCRdb copy retains only in-frame clones and omits some. The sample yields some 93,000 clones, 9.4% seen once. Concerning this clone itself: The antigen remains undetermined. One end of the junction is discordant with germline, which a read error may explain.

Findings and caveats of the study: A later analysis by the authors found several of the most significant clusters apparently linked to common viral pathogens. What was likely a sequencing artifact was a cluster of highly shared sequence variants. Confirmation in vitro established that a few CMV-associated chains were specific for CMV antigens.

The CDR3 runs 12 residues. Germline CDR1 is SGHRS and CDR2 is YFSETQ. This TCR derives from a man aged 45-65 years in good health and CMV-seropositive. Sequenced: PBMCs. The chain employs TRBV5-1 and TRBJ2-7, with TRBD2 identical over 9 bases. Written as DNA, the CDR3 is TGCGCCAGCAGCTTCGCCAGCGGGAGGTTGAACTTC. Its translation is CASSFASGRLNF. Full variable domain (remainder filled in from reference TRBV5-1 and TRBJ2-7): KAGVTQTPRYLIKTRGQQVTLSCSPISGHRSVSWYQQTPGQGLQFLFEYFSETQRNKGNFPGRFSGRQFSNSRSEMNVSTLELGDSALYLCASSFASGRLNFGPGTRLTVT.